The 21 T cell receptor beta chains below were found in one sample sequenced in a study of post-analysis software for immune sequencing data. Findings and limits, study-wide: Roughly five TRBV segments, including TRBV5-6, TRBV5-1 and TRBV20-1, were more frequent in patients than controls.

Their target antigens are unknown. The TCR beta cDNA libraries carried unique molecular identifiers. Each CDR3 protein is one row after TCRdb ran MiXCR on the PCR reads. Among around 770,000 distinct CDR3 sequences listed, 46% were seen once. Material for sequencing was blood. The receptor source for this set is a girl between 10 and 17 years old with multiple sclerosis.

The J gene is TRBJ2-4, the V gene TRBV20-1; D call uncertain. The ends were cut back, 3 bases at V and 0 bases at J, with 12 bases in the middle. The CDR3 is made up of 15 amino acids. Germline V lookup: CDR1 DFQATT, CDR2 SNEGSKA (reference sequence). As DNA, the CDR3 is TGCAGTGCTAGGCGACGGATAATAGCCAAAAACATTCAGTACTTC. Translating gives CSARRRIIAKNIQYF.

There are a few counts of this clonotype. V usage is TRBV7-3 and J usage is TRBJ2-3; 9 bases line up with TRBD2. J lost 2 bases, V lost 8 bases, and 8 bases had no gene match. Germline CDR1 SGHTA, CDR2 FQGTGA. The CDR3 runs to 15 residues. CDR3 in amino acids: CASSSAGGITDTQYF. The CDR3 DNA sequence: TGTGCCAGCTCATCAGCGGGAGGAATCACAGATACGCAGTATTTT.

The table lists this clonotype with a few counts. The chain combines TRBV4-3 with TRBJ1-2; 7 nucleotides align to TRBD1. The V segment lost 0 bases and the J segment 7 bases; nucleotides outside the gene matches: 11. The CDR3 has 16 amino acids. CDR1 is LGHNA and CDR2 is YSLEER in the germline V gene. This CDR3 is CASSQDLPQGVGGYTF. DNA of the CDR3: TGCGCCAGCAGCCAAGATCTCCCGCAGGGGGTTGGTGGCTACACCTTC.

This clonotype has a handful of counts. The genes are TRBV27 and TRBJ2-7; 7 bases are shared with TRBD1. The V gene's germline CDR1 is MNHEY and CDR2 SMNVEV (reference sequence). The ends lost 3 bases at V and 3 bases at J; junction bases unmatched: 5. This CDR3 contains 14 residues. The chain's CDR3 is CASSLDRKNYEQYF. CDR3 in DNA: TGTGCCAGCAGTTTGGACAGGAAAAACTACGAGCAGTACTTC.

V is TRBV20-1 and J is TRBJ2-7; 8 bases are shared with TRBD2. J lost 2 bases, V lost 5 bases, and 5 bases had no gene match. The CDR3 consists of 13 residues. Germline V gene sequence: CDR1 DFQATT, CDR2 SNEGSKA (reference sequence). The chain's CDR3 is CSASKRETYEQYF. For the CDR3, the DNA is TGCAGTGCTTCGAAGCGGGAGACCTACGAGCAGTACTTC.

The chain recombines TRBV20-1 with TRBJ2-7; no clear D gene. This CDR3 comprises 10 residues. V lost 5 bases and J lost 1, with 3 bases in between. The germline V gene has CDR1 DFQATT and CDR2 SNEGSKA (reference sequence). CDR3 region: CSALSYEQYF. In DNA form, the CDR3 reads TGCAGTGCTCTTTCCTACGAGCAGTACTTC.

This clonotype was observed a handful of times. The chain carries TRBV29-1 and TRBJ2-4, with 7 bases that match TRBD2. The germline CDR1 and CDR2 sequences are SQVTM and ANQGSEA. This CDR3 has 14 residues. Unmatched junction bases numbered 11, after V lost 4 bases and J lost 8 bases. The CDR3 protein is CSVGSGGRGDIQYF. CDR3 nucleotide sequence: TGCAGCGTTGGGTCGGGAGGCCGAGGGGACATTCAGTACTTC.

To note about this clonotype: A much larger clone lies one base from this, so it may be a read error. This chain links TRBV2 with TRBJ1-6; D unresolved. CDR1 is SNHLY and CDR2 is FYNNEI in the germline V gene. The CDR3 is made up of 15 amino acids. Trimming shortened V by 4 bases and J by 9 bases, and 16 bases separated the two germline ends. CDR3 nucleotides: TGTGCCAGCAGTGTTGGATCACAGAATAGTTCACCCCTCCACTTT. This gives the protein CASSVGSQNSSPLHF.

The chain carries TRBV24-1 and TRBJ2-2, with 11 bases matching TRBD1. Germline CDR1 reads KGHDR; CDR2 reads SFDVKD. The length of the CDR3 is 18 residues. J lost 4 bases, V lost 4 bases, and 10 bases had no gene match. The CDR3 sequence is CATSDLNKDRGPTGELFF. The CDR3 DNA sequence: TGTGCCACCAGTGACCTGAACAAGGACAGGGGGCCCACCGGGGAGCTGTTTTTT.

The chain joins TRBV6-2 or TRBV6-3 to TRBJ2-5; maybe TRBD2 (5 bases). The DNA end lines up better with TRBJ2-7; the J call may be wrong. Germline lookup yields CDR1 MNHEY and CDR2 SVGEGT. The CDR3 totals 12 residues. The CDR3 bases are TGTGCCAGCAGTTGGGAGCGGTACGAGCAGTACTTC. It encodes CASSWERYEQYF.

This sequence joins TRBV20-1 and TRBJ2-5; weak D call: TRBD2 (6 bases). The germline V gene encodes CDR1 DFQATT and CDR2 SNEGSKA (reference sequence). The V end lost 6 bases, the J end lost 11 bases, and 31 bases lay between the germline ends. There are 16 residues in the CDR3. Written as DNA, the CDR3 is TGCAGTGCCACGAAAAGACTAGTTCTAAGGTACAATGAGCAGTACTTC. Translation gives CSATKRLVLRYNEQYF.

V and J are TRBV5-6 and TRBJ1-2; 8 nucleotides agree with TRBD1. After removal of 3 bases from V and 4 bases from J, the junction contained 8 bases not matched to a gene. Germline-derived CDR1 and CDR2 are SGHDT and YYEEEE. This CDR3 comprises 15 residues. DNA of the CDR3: TGTGCCAGCAGCTGGGTCGGTGGACAGGGCTATGGCTACACCTTC. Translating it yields CASSWVGGQGYGYTF.

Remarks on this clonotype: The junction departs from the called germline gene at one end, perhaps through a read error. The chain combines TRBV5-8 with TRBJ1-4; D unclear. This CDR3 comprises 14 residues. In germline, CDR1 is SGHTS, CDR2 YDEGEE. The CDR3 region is CASSLGTLNVKLFF. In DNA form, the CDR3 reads TGTGCCAGCAGCCTTGGAACCCTAAATGTAAAACTGTTTTTT.

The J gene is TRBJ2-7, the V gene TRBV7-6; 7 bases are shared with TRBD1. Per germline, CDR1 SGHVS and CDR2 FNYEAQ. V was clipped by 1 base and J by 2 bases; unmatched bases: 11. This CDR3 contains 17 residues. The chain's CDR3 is CASSLGRLGQGAYEQYF. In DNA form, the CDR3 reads TGTGCCAGCAGCTTAGGGAGACTGGGGCAGGGGGCCTACGAGCAGTACTTC.

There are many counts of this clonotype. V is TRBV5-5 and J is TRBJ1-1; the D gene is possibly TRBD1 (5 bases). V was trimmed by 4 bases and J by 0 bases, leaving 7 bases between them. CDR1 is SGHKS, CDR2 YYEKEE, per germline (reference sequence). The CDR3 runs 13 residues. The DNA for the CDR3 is TGTGCCAGCAGCCCGGGGGTGAACACTGAAGCTTTCTTT. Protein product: CASSPGVNTEAFF.

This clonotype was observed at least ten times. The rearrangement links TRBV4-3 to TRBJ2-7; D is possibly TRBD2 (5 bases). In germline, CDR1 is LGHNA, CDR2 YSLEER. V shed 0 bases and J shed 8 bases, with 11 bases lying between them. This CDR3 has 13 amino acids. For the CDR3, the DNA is TGCGCCAGCAGCCAAGATATAGGACTGAAGCAGTACTTC. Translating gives CASSQDIGLKQYF.

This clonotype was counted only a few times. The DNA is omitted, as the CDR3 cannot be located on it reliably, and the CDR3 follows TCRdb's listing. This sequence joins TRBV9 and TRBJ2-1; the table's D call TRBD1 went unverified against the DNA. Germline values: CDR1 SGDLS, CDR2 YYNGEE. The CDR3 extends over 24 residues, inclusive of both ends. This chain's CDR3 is CASSTPSVPTMSSSSGQGYNEQFF.

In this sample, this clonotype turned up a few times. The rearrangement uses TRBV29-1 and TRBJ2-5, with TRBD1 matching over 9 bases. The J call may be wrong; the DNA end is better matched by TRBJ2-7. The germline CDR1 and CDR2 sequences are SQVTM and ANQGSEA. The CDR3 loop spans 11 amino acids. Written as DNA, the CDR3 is TGCAGCGTTAGGGACAGGGCCGAGCAGTACTTC. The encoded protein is CSVRDRAEQYF.

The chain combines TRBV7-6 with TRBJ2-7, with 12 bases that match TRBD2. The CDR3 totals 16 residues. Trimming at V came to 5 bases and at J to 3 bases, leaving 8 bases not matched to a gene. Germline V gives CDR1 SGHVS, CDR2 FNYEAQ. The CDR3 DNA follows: TGTGCCAGCAGCCGCCGGACTAGCGGGGCTGACTACGAGCAGTACTTC. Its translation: CASSRRTSGADYEQYF.

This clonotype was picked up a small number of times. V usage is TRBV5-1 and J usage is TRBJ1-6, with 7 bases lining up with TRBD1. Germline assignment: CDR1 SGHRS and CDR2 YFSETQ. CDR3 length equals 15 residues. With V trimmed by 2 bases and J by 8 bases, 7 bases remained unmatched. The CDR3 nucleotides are TGCGCCAGCAGCTTCCGGGACAGCCCCCATTCACCCCTCCACTTT. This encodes CASSFRDSPHSPLHF.

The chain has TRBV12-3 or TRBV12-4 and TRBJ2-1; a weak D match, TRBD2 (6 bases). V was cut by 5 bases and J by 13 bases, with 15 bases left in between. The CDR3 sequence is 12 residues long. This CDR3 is CASSPGGPIQFF. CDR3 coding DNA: TGTGCCAGCAGTCCCGGGGGACCCATACAGTTCTTC.